The 17 T cell receptor beta chains listed next were all sequenced from one sample in a study of response to subunit inactivated influenza vaccine. One entry per CDR3 protein, called by TCRdb with MiXCR from the RT-PCR reads. Among more than 450,000 distinct CDR3 sequences listed, approximately 10% were seen once. Source: PBMCs from blood, taken on the day of vaccination. The receptors come from a man aged 45-65 years who received an inactivated influenza vaccine.

The gene calls are TRBV29-1 and TRBJ2-5; D not certain. Germline values: CDR1 SQVTM, CDR2 ANQGSEA. V dropped 3 bases and J dropped 2 bases, with 7 bases sitting between them. This CDR3 comprises 12 residues. DNA for the CDR3: TGCAGCGTTGACTGGGGTCAAGAGACCCAGTACTTC. Encoded protein: CSVDWGQETQYF.

V usage is TRBV5-1 and J usage is TRBJ2-1; 8 bases map to TRBD2. V trimming: 1 base; J trimming: 8 bases; junction bases outside the gene matches: 8. This CDR3 comprises 15 residues. Germline CDR1 SGHRS, CDR2 YFSETQ. The CDR3 loop is CASSLPSGSTDEQFF. For the CDR3, the DNA is TGCGCCAGCAGCTTGCCCAGCGGGAGTACGGATGAGCAGTTCTTC.

This clonotype was seen at least ten times. This chain joins TRBV11-2 and TRBJ2-5, with D uncertain. This CDR3 comprises 14 residues. V shed 5 bases and J shed 1 base, with 11 bases lying between them. Looked up from germline, CDR1 is SGHAT and CDR2 is FQNNGV. As DNA, the CDR3 is TGTGCCAGCAGCCCCGTTGGTCCCCAAGAGACCCAGTACTTC. Residues: CASSPVGPQETQYF.

In its sample, this clonotype was seen a few times. V usage is TRBV6-2 or TRBV6-3 and J usage is TRBJ2-7; TRBD2 is a possible D gene (6 bases). Trimming removed 4 bases from V and 2 bases from J, with 12 bases in between. The germline CDR1 and CDR2 sequences are MNHEY and SVGEGT. This CDR3 comprises 14 residues. CDR3 coding DNA: TGTGCCAGCAGTTTTGGCGGGGAGACCTACGAGCAGTACTTC. Translating it yields CASSFGGETYEQYF.

This clonotype has more than one count but fewer than ten. In DNA form, the CDR3 reads TGTGCCAGCAGCTATCCGGGACAGGGGACTAGGACCCAGTACTTC. Its translation is CASSYPGQGTRTQYF. The chain carries TRBV7-2 and TRBJ2-5, with 10 nucleotides matching TRBD1. Germline values: CDR1 SGHTA, CDR2 FQGNSA. The V and J ends lost 4 bases and 7 bases, in that order; junction bases with no gene match: 9. The CDR3 extends over 15 amino acids.

As concerns this clonotype: The junction does not match germline at one end; this may be a read error. The genes are TRBV5-6 and TRBJ1-6; D unclear. Germline lookup yields CDR1 SGHDT and CDR2 YYEEEE. The CDR3 totals 16 residues. The CDR3 nucleotides read TGTGCCAGCAGCTTCTTGTCTGCCCGAGGGAATTCACACCTCCACTTT. This translates into CASSFLSARGNSHLHF.

The chain recombines TRBV7-2 with TRBJ2-7, with 10 bases aligning to TRBD2. Germline-derived CDR1 and CDR2 are SGHTA and FQGNSA. V lost 1 base, J lost 6 bases, and 6 bases stayed unmatched. There are 15 residues in the CDR3. CDR3 bases: TGTGCCAGCAGCTTAGTTCTAGCGGGAGCAGGCGAGCAGTACTTC. Protein product: CASSLVLAGAGEQYF.

CDR3 region: CASSSPRIGQDLYTGELFF. The CDR3 coding sequence is TGTGCCAGCAGTTCCCCCCGGATTGGACAGGATCTTTACACCGGGGAGCTGTTTTTT. The J gene is TRBJ2-2, the V gene TRBV28, with 7 positions matching TRBD1. CDR3 length equals 19 residues. In germline, CDR1 is MDHEN, CDR2 SYDVKM. With 4 bases clipped from V and 3 bases from J, the junction kept 17 bases outside the gene matches.

In its sample, this clonotype was seen a few times. The V gene is TRBV20-1, the J gene TRBJ2-1; 16 bases are a match to TRBD2. This CDR3 comprises 20 residues. V shed 6 bases and J 3 bases; nucleotides not matched to a gene: 17. The V gene's germline CDR1 is DFQATT and CDR2 SNEGSKA (reference sequence). This CDR3 reads CSAESSGTSGGAWLYNEQFF. CDR3 bases: TGCAGTGCCGAATCCTCCGGGACTAGCGGGGGGGCCTGGCTCTACAATGAGCAGTTCTTC.

J is TRBJ2-7 and V is TRBV28; TRBD2 matches at 7 bases. V shed 3 bases and J 2 bases; nucleotides not matched to a gene: 16. CDR1 MDHEN and CDR2 SYDVKM come from the germline V gene. The CDR3 has 18 residues. CDR3 in amino acids: CASSFLGSRLAATYEQYF. CDR3 DNA sequence: TGTGCCAGCAGTTTTCTCGGGTCCCGCCTAGCGGCCACCTACGAGCAGTACTTC.

The rearrangement links TRBV3-1 to TRBJ1-5; no definite D call. The germline V and J ends were trimmed by 1 base and 3 bases, with 13 bases remaining between them. CDR1 is LGHDT, CDR2 YNNKEL, per germline (reference sequence). This CDR3 comprises 16 residues. The DNA for the CDR3 is TGTGCCAGCAGCCAAGCTATCGGTCCCCCCAATCAGCCCCAGCATTTT. This gives the protein CASSQAIGPPNQPQHF. Filled out from reference TRBV3-1 and TRBJ1-5, the complete variable domain reads DTAVSQTPKYLVTQMGNDKSIKCEQNLGHDTMYWYKQDSKKFLKIMFSYNNKELIINETVPNRFSPKSPDKAHLNLHINSLELGDSAVYFCASSQAIGPPNQPQHFGDGTRLSIL.

This clonotype was counted at least ten times. The rearrangement links TRBV3-1 to TRBJ2-1; TRBD2 matches at 11 bases. Germline values: CDR1 LGHDT, CDR2 YNNKEL (reference sequence). The CDR3 runs 15 residues. J gave up 8 bases and V 4 bases, and 7 bases lay outside the gene matches. The CDR3 loop reads CASSLTSGSFDEQFF. DNA for the CDR3: TGTGCCAGCAGCCTAACTAGCGGGAGTTTTGATGAGCAGTTCTTC.

In this sample, this clonotype turned up many times. The chain recombines TRBV5-5 with TRBJ2-1; TRBD2 matches 10 bases. The CDR3 runs 15 residues. Per the germline V gene, CDR1 is SGHKS and CDR2 is YYEKEE (reference sequence). Trimming cost V 4 bases and J 7 bases; bases outside gene matches: 8. CDR3 region: CASSVSGGPVNEQFF. DNA for the CDR3: TGTGCCAGCAGCGTTAGCGGGGGGCCCGTAAATGAGCAGTTCTTC.

This clonotype has more than one count but fewer than ten. This sequence joins TRBV7-9 and TRBJ2-6; D unclear. Germline CDR1 is SEHNR and CDR2 is FQNEAQ (reference sequence). V was trimmed by 5 bases and J by 2 bases, leaving 13 bases between them. The length of the CDR3 is 16 residues. DNA for the CDR3: TGTGCCAGCAGCACAAGTGTTCCCCCTGGGGCCAACGTCCTGACTTTC. Encoded protein: CASSTSVPPGANVLTF.

The sample holds many counts of this clonotype. The V gene is TRBV6-2 or TRBV6-3, the J gene TRBJ2-7; 7 bases line up with TRBD2. The CDR3 covers 14 residues. The junction had 7 bases not matched to a gene; V was cut back by 6 bases and J by 2 bases. CDR1 and CDR2 (germline): MNHEY, SVGEGT. CDR3 bases: TGTGCCAGCAGCAGGACTAGTGGGGCCTACGAGCAGTACTTC. It codes for CASSRTSGAYEQYF.

Many counts were recorded for this clonotype. One end of the junction fails to match germline, which may point to a read error. The rearrangement links TRBV7-2 to TRBJ2-3, with TRBD1 matching over 8 bases. Germline V gene data show CDR1 as SGHTA and CDR2 as FQGNSA. The CDR3 totals 17 residues. This CDR3 reads CASSLAADRGTRDTQYF. The CDR3, as DNA: TGTGCCAGCAGCCTAGCAGCAGACAGGGGAACCAGAGATACGCAGTATTTT.

This clonotype appeared many times. The genes are TRBV10-3 and TRBJ2-4; D possibly matches TRBD1 or TRBD2 (5 bases each). V lost 0 bases and J 6 bases, leaving 18 bases between the germline ends. Germline CDR1 is ENHRY and CDR2 is SYGVKD. The CDR3 spans 17 residues. The DNA of the CDR3 is TGTGCCATCAGTGAGTCGTTCGAAGCTTCGGGGCGAAACATTCAGTACTTC. It encodes CAISESFEASGRNIQYF.